The 20 T cell receptor beta chains below were found in one sample sequenced in a study of shared clonotypes between healthy human individuals. The assay was immunoSEQ multiplex PCR, and TCRdb's table has in-frame clones only and misses some. The sample has more than 2,000,000 clones; roughly nine tenths are singletons. The specimen was naive CD4+ T cells sorted from blood. Subset specified: CD45RA+ positively selected. The receptor set was obtained from a man between 18 and 35 years old in good health.

The chain combines TRBV6-5 with TRBJ2-7; D gene uncertain. This CDR3 is built from 13 residues. Germline CDR1 is MNHEY and CDR2 is SVGAGI. The V end was cut by 6 bases, the J end by 2 bases, with 11 bases between. The CDR3 reads CASRPPGTYEQYF. CDR3 in DNA: TGTGCCAGCAGACCCCCAGGAACCTACGAGCAGTACTTC.

This chain joins TRBV7-2 and TRBJ2-5; no clear D gene. Germline V gives CDR1 SGHTA, CDR2 FQGNSA. V shed 5 bases and J shed 4 bases, with 11 bases lying between them. There are 13 residues in the CDR3. The DNA of the CDR3 is TGTGCCAGCAGCCCGAGTCTCCCAGAGACCCAGTACTTC. It codes for CASSPSLPETQYF.

This sequence joins TRBV29-1 and TRBJ2-7; 10 positions agree with TRBD1. From germline, CDR1 is SQVTM and CDR2 ANQGSEA. Trimming cost V 6 bases and J 7 bases; bases outside gene matches: 12. The CDR3 sequence is 14 residues long. For the CDR3, the DNA is TGCAGCGTCTTACCCGGGACAGGGGTTTGGGAGCAGTACTTC. Protein sequence: CSVLPGTGVWEQYF.

The sample holds a few counts of this clone. This sequence joins TRBV5-1 and TRBJ2-1, with 11 bases aligning to TRBD2. This CDR3 contains 14 residues. The junction had 6 bases not matched to a gene; V was cut back by 5 bases and J by 8 bases. Germline CDR1 is SGHRS and CDR2 is YFSETQ. The CDR3 DNA reads TGCGCCAGCAGTACTAGCGGGAGTATCGATGAGCAGTTCTTC. It encodes CASSTSGSIDEQFF.

The V call is TRBV7-3, the J call TRBJ2-3, with TRBD2 matching over 11 bases. Trimming removed 5 bases from V and 4 bases from J; junction bases left unmatched: 2. Germline V gene data show CDR1 as SGHTA and CDR2 as FQGTGA. This CDR3 comprises 14 residues. CDR3 loop: CASSPSGGPDTQYF. The CDR3 DNA follows: TGTGCCAGCAGCCCTAGCGGGGGGCCAGATACGCAGTATTTT.

This chain links TRBV6-6 with TRBJ1-6; D is uncertain. Deletions cut 7 bases from V and 0 bases from J, with 10 bases between. Germline V gene data show CDR1 as MNHNY and CDR2 as SVGAGI (reference sequence). The CDR3 length is 15 residues. DNA of the CDR3: TGTGCCAGCAATTCGGGAATCTCCTATAATTCACCCCTCCACTTT. It is translated as CASNSGISYNSPLHF.

This chain joins TRBV18 and TRBJ1-1, with 7 bases fitting TRBD1. This CDR3 contains 17 residues. From germline, CDR1 is KGHSH and CDR2 LQKENI. Germline trimming cut 1 base from V and 3 bases from J; bases unmatched to any gene: 11. CDR3 loop: CASSPLIGGESHTEAFF. The DNA for the CDR3 is TGTGCCAGCTCACCACTTATAGGGGGCGAGAGTCACACTGAAGCTTTCTTT.

In the case of this clone: This sample also contains other DNA sequences that code for the same CDR3. The chain recombines TRBV18 with TRBJ1-2; D is possibly TRBD1 (5 bases). Looked up from germline, CDR1 is KGHSH and CDR2 is LQKENI. The germline V and J ends were trimmed by 3 bases and 1 base, with 9 bases remaining between them. CDR3 size: 14 residues. CDR3 protein: CASSPLQGNYGYTF. DNA for the CDR3: TGTGCCAGCTCACCCTTGCAGGGTAACTATGGCTACACCTTC.

The chain uses TRBV6-1 and TRBJ1-5; 9 nucleotides match TRBD1. V shed 9 bases and J 6 bases; nucleotides not matched to a gene: 6. The CDR3 sequence is 13 residues long. In germline, CDR1 is MNHNS, CDR2 SASEGT. CDR3 loop: CASGGQGRQPQHF. CDR3 bases: TGTGCCAGTGGGGGACAGGGACGTCAGCCCCAGCATTTT.

The gene calls are TRBV5-5 and TRBJ2-2; 8 nucleotides line up with TRBD1. This CDR3 contains 17 residues. V dropped 6 bases and J dropped 1; count of bases not matched to a gene: 11. Germline-derived CDR1 and CDR2 are SGHKS and YYEKEE (reference sequence). CDR3 in amino acids: CASNVNPGTGNTGELFF. The DNA for the CDR3 is TGTGCCAGCAACGTAAACCCCGGGACAGGGAACACCGGGGAGCTGTTTTTT.

Note on this clone: The sample has other DNA sequences that encode this CDR3 too. The chain is built from TRBV10-3 and TRBJ2-2, with 9 bases identical to TRBD1. This CDR3 spans 14 amino acids. Germline V gene lookup returns CDR1 ENHRY and CDR2 SYGVKD. V was clipped by 7 bases and J by 4 bases; unmatched bases: 4. For the CDR3, the DNA is TGTGCCATCACAGGGACAGGGCCCACCGGGGAGCTGTTTTTT. This translates into CAITGTGPTGELFF.

The rearrangement links TRBV7-3 to TRBJ1-1; D gene unclear. Per germline, CDR1 SGHTA and CDR2 FQGTGA. Trimming took off 2 bases at V and 0 bases at J, with 4 bases between the two ends. The CDR3 totals 13 residues. The CDR3 protein is CASSLSVNTEAFF. CDR3 DNA: TGTGCCAGCAGCTTATCAGTGAACACTGAAGCTTTCTTT.

V gene TRBV5-1 combines with J gene TRBJ2-7; 14 bases map to TRBD2. This CDR3 region has 15 residues. From germline, CDR1 is SGHRS and CDR2 YFSETQ. V trimming: 4 bases; J trimming: 9 bases; junction bases outside the gene matches: 9. CDR3 residues: CASSGTGLAGVVQYF. DNA for the CDR3: TGCGCCAGCAGCGGAACGGGACTAGCGGGAGTTGTGCAGTACTTC.

The V and J genes are TRBV7-2 and TRBJ2-1; no clear D gene. The germline gives CDR1 SGHTA, CDR2 FQGNSA. The CDR3 extends over 11 amino acids. V lost 1 base and J lost 14, with 9 bases in between. The CDR3 region has the DNA TGTGCCAGCAGCTTAGTAAGAGGTAAGTTCTTC. Its translation is CASSLVRGKFF.

As concerns this clone: This sample also contains other DNA sequences that code for the same CDR3. This rearrangement joins TRBV5-1 to TRBJ1-6, with a possible D match to TRBD1 (5 bases). V shed 0 bases and J shed 7 bases, with 8 bases lying between them. This CDR3 is built from 14 residues. CDR1 is SGHRS, CDR2 YFSETQ, per germline. CDR3 protein: CASSLGTTNSPLHF. The CDR3 DNA reads as TGCGCCAGCAGCTTGGGGACAACAAATTCACCCCTCCACTTT. Together with reference TRBV5-1 and TRBJ1-6, the CDR3 gives the full variable domain: KAGVTQTPRYLIKTRGQQVTLSCSPISGHRSVSWYQQTPGQGLQFLFEYFSETQRNKGNFPGRFSGRQFSNSRSEMNVSTLELGDSALYLCASSLGTTNSPLHFGNGTRLTVT.

The rearrangement uses TRBV5-5 and TRBJ1-5, with 10 bases identical to TRBD1. Trimming took 0 bases from V and 8 from J; bases not matched to a gene: 14. Germline V gene sequence: CDR1 SGHKS, CDR2 YYEKEE (reference sequence). The CDR3 spans 18 residues. The CDR3 bases are TGTGCCAGCAGCTTGGTGACAGGGGGCTTGGGGTTACAAGAGCCCCAGCATTTT. This sequence encodes CASSLVTGGLGLQEPQHF.

About this clone: The sample carries other DNA sequences with the same CDR3. The CDR3 spells CASSLTGNTEAFF. The CDR3 DNA follows: TGTGCCAGCAGTCTCACAGGGAACACTGAAGCTTTCTTT. The genes are TRBV6-1 and TRBJ1-1; the D gene is possibly TRBD1 (5 bases). The CDR3 loop spans 13 amino acids. Trimming pared 5 bases from V and 1 base from J, leaving 8 bases between. Germline lookup yields CDR1 MNHNS and CDR2 SASEGT.

The rearrangement links TRBV11-2 to TRBJ2-7, with TRBD2 identical over 15 bases. CDR1 and CDR2 from the germline V gene are SGHAT and FQNNGV. The V and J ends lost 5 bases and 12 bases, in that order; junction bases with no gene match: 5. The CDR3 runs to 13 residues. CDR3 protein: CASSPGLAGGSYF. CDR3 sequence (DNA): TGTGCCAGCAGCCCAGGACTAGCGGGGGGGTCGTACTTC.

The rearrangement uses TRBV6-5 and TRBJ2-1; possible D gene TRBD2, 5 bases. The CDR3 spans 12 residues. V lost 8 bases and J 8 bases, leaving 13 bases between the germline ends. Germline V gives CDR1 MNHEY, CDR2 SVGAGI. The CDR3 DNA reads TGTGCCAGCGGTTCTAGCCTCGATGAGCAGTTCTTC. Translation: CASGSSLDEQFF.

The gene calls are TRBV7-2 and TRBJ2-1, with 9 bases fitting TRBD2. With V trimmed by 1 base and J by 5 bases, 3 bases remained unmatched. Germline V gene data show CDR1 as SGHTA and CDR2 as FQGNSA. CDR3 length: 15 amino acids. CDR3 loop: CASSLVVAGDNEQFF. The DNA for the CDR3 is TGTGCCAGCAGCTTAGTCGTAGCGGGGGACAATGAGCAGTTCTTC.